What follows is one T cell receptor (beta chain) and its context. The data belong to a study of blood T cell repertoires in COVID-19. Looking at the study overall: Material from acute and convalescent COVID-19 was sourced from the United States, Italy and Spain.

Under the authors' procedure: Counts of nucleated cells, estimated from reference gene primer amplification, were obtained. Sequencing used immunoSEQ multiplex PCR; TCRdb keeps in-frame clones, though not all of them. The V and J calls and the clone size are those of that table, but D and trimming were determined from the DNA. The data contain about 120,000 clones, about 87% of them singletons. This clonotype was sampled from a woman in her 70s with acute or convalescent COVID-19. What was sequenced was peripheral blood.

The CDR3 loop reads CASSPSRAVEWTNQPQHF. Written as DNA, the CDR3 is TGTGCCAGCAGTCCCTCGAGGGCAGTGGAGTGGACGAACCAGCCCCAGCATTTT. The chain uses TRBV28 and TRBJ1-5; no reliable D call. The V gene's germline CDR1 is MDHEN and CDR2 SYDVKM. This CDR3 is built from 18 residues. V lost 5 bases to trimming and J lost 7 bases, with 27 bases between them.